The TCR beta chain under discussion was sequenced for a study of spatial heterogeneity in lung cancer. Study results and limitations: Within tumors, counts of expanded alpha and beta TCRs tracked tumor mutation counts.

TCRdb passed the 5' RACE reads through MiXCR, listing each CDR3 protein once. The table records roughly 7,400 distinct CDR3 sequences, approximately 19% of them present only once. This clonotype was observed a handful of times. Its specificity is not known. Sample time point: sample taken at primary tumor resection. This TCR derives from a female donor with early-stage non-small cell lung cancer. Sequenced here: lung tumor tissue, sampled at surgery.

CDR3 DNA sequence: TGTGCCAGCAGAAGCCTTGACACAGATACGCAGTATTTT. This encodes CASRSLDTDTQYF. The V gene is TRBV6-1, the J gene TRBJ2-3, with unresolved D. Trimming shortened V by 6 bases and J by 2 bases, and 9 bases separated the two germline ends. This CDR3 contains 13 residues. Germline V CDR1 and CDR2: MNHNS, SASEGT.